This TCR beta chain was retrieved from a study of blood T cell repertoires in COVID-19. Study overall: T cells, B-cell-depleted T cells, or PBMCs provided the cDNA or gDNA that served as material.

Germline V CDR1 and CDR2: SEHNR, FQNEAQ (reference sequence). V was pared by 4 bases and J by 4 bases, with 13 bases between. The CDR3 loop spans 15 amino acids. Sequenced by immunoSEQ multiplex PCR; TCRdb stores in-frame clones only, minus some. The repertoire holds about 340,000 clones, with around nine tenths as singletons. The material sequenced was peripheral blood. V gene TRBV7-9 combines with J gene TRBJ1-4, with D possibly being TRBD1 (5 bases). The TCR originated in a woman aged 18-29 years who had recovered from COVID-19. CDR3 in DNA: TGTGCCAGCAGCTCGGGACTTCTAATTAATGAAAAACTGTTTTTT. Translated, it gives CASSSGLLINEKLFF.